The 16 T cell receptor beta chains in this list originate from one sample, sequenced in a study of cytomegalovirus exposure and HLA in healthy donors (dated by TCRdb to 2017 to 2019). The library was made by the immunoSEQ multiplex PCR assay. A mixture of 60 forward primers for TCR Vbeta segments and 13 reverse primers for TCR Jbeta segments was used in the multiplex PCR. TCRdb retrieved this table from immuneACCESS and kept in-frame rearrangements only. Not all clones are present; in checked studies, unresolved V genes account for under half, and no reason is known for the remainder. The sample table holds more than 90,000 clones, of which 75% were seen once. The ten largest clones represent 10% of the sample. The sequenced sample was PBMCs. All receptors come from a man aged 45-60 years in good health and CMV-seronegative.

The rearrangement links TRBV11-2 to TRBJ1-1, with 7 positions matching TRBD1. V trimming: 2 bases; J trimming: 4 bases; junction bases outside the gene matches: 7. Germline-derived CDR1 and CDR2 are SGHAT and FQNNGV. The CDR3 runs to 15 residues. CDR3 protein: CASSLKGGAFTEAFF. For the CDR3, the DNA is TGTGCCAGCAGCTTAAAAGGGGGCGCGTTCACTGAAGCTTTCTTT.

The CDR3 DNA reads as TGTGCCAGCAGCTTTGGTCTCTCAGGGGGCGGCTATGGCTACACCTTC. It codes for CASSFGLSGGGYGYTF. The V call is TRBV7-9, the J call TRBJ1-2; 8 nucleotides align to TRBD1. The trim removed 3 bases at V and 4 bases at J, leaving 10 bases unmatched. The CDR3 covers 16 residues. CDR1 is SEHNR, CDR2 FQNEAQ, per germline (reference sequence). The whole variable domain, filled in from reference TRBV7-9 and TRBJ1-2, reads DTGVSQNPRHKITKRGQNVTFRCDPISEHNRLYWYRQTLGQGPEFLTYFQNEAQLEKSRLLSDRFSAERPKGSFSTLEIQRTEQGDSAMYLCASSFGLSGGGYGYTFGSGTRLTVV.

CDR3 coding DNA: TGTGCCAGCAGTTTTGCGGGAGTGGGGATAGCCAAAAACATTCAGTACTTC. Protein: CASSFAGVGIAKNIQYF. The rearrangement uses TRBV28 and TRBJ2-4; 7 positions agree with TRBD2. Trimming at V came to 3 bases and at J to 0 bases, leaving 8 bases not matched to a gene. This CDR3 is built from 17 residues. Germline V CDR1 and CDR2: MDHEN, SYDVKM.

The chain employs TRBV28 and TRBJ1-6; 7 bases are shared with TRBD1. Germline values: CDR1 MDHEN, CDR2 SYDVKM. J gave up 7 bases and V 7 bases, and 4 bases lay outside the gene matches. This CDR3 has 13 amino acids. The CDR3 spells CASNVQGNSPLHF. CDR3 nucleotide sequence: TGTGCCAGCAACGTACAGGGGAATTCACCCCTCCACTTT.

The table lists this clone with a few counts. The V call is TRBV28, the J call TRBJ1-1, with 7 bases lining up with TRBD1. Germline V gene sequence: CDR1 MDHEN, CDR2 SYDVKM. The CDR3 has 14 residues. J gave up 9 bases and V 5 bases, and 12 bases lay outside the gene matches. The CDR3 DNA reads TGTGCCAGCAGTCCAACTGGGACAGTTCGGCAAGCTTTCTTT. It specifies CASSPTGTVRQAFF.

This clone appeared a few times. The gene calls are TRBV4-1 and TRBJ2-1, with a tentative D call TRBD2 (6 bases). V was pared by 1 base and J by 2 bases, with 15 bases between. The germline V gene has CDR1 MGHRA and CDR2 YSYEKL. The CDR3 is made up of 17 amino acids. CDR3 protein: CASSQGRGGAAYNEQFF. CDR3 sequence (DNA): TGCGCCAGCAGCCAAGGCCGAGGAGGGGCCGCCTACAATGAGCAGTTCTTC.

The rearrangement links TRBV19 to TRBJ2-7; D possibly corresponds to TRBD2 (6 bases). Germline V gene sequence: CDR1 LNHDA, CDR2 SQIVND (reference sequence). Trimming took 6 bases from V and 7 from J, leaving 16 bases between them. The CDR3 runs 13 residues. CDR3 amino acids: CASRVGGAQEQYF. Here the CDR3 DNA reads TGTGCCAGTAGAGTCGGCGGGGCTCAGGAGCAGTACTTC.

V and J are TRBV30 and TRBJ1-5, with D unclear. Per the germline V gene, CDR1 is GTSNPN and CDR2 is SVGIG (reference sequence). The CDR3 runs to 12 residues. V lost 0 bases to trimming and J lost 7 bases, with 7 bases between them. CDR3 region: CAWSVPGQPQHF. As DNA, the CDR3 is TGTGCCTGGAGTGTACCCGGGCAGCCCCAGCATTTT. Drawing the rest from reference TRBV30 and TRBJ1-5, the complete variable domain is SQTIHQWPATLVQPVGSPLSLECTVEGTSNPNLYWYRQAAGRGLQLLFYSVGIGQISSEVPQNLSASRPQDRQFILSSKKLLLSDSGFYLCAWSVPGQPQHFGDGTRLSIL.

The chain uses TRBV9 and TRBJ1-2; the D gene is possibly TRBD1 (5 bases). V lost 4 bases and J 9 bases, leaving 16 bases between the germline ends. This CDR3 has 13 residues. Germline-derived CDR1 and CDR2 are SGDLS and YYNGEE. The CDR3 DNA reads TGTGCCAGCAGCCCCCCCCCAGGGTCAAGCTACACCTTC. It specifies CASSPPPGSSYTF.

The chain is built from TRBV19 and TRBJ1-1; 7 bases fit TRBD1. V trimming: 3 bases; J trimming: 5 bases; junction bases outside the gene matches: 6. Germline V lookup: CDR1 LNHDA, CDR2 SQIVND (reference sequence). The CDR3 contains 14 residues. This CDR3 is CASSIGQGVTEAFF. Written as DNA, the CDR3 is TGTGCCAGTAGTATCGGTCAGGGGGTGACTGAAGCTTTCTTT.

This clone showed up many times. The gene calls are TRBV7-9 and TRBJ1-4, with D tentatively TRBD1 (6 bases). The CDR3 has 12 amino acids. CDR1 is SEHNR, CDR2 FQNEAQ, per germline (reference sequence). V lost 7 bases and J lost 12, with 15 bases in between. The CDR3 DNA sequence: TGTGCCAGCACCCGAGGGGGGGACGAACTGTTTTTT. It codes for CASTRGGDELFF.

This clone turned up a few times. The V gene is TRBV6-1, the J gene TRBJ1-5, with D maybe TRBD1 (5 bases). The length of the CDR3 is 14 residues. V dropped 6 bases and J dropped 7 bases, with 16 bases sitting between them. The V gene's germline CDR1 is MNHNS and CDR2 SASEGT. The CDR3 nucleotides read TGTGCCAGCAGGCGGTGGAGGGACGGGCAGCCCCAGCATTTT. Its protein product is CASRRWRDGQPQHF.

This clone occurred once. The CDR3 loop is CAISDPRQASYEQYF. DNA for the CDR3: TGTGCCATCAGTGATCCTCGACAGGCCTCCTACGAGCAGTACTTC. The V and J genes are TRBV10-3 and TRBJ2-7; possible D gene TRBD1, 6 bases. With 3 bases removed from V and 0 bases from J, the gap between germline ends came to 12 bases. Per the germline V gene, CDR1 is ENHRY and CDR2 is SYGVKD. This CDR3 is 15 amino acids long.

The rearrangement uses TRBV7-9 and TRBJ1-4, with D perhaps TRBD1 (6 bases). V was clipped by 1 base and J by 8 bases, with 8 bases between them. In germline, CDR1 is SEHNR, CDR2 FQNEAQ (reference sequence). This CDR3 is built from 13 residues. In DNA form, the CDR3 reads TGTGCCAGCAGCTTAGATGACAGGGAAAAACTGTTTTTT. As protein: CASSLDDREKLFF.

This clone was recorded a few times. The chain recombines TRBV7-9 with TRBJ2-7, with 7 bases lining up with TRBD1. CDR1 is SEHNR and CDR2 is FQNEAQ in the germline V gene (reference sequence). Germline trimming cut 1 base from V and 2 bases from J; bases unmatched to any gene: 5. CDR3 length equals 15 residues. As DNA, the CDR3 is TGTGCCAGCAGCTTAGACTACGGGACAGCCTACGAGCAGTACTTC. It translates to CASSLDYGTAYEQYF.

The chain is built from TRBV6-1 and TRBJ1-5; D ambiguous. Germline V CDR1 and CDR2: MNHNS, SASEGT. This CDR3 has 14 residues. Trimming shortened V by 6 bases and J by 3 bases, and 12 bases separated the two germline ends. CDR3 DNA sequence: TGTGCCAGCAGGGAAAACAGTGACAATCAGCCCCAGCATTTT. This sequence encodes CASRENSDNQPQHF.